A single sample gave rise to the 12 T cell receptor beta chains below, sequenced in a study of post-analysis software for immune sequencing data. General observations from the study: When patients were compared with controls, four to six TRBV segments were more frequent, TRBV5-6, TRBV5-1 and TRBV20-1 among them.

These TCRs' antigens remain unknown. Unique-molecular-identifier-tagged TCR beta cDNA libraries were used. TCRdb used MiXCR to reprocess the PCR reads, holding one entry per CDR3 protein. The data contain about 800,000 distinct CDR3 sequences, 25% to 30% of them seen just once; the ten biggest clones take up around 0.56%. Sequencing was done on a sample of blood. The receptors shown here come from a girl under 18 with multiple sclerosis.

The V gene is TRBV14, the J gene TRBJ2-1, with a tentative D call TRBD1 (5 bases). Germline V lookup: CDR1 SGHDN, CDR2 FVKESK. The CDR3 loop spans 15 amino acids. V gave up 2 bases and J gave up 0 bases, with 8 bases separating them. The CDR3 DNA reads as TGTGCCAGCAGCCAATTTCAGGGCTCCTACAATGAGCAGTTCTTC. This translates into CASSQFQGSYNEQFF.

This clonotype occurred a few times. The V gene is TRBV5-1, the J gene TRBJ2-3; D is uncertain. The CDR3 contains 13 residues. The germline V gene encodes CDR1 SGHRS and CDR2 YFSETQ. The V end was cut by 4 bases, the J end by 5 bases, with 11 bases between. The CDR3 DNA reads TGCGCCAGCAGCAAGAGACCGGGAGATACGCAGTATTTT. It codes for CASSKRPGDTQYF.

This clonotype has only a few counts. The chain is built from TRBV3-1 and TRBJ2-5; D not certain. V gave up 1 base and J gave up 9 bases, with 9 bases separating them. The CDR3 totals 12 residues. The germline gives CDR1 LGHDT, CDR2 YNNKEL (reference sequence). The CDR3 nucleotides are TGTGCCAGCAGCCAAGGCATTATGGCCCAGTACTTC. The encoded protein is CASSQGIMAQYF.

This clonotype has more than one count but fewer than ten. In nucleotides, the CDR3 is TGTGCCAGCAGCCAAGACGGGACTAGCGGGACGGGAGAGCAGTTCTTC. This sequence encodes CASSQDGTSGTGEQFF. V is TRBV4-2 and J is TRBJ2-1; 13 nucleotides agree with TRBD2. The CDR3 is 16 residues long. Germline CDR1 is LGHNA and CDR2 is YNFKEQ. Germline trimming cut 0 bases from V and 10 bases from J; bases unmatched to any gene: 6.

The gene calls are TRBV7-2 and TRBJ1-1, with D possibly TRBD1 on 5 matching bases. Germline V gene data show CDR1 as SGHTA and CDR2 as FQGNSA. The CDR3 covers 14 residues. V shed 5 bases and J shed 6 bases, with 16 bases lying between them. The CDR3 nucleotides are TGTGCCAGCAGCCCGGGACGGCGAATCGCTGAAGCTTTCTTT. Protein product: CASSPGRRIAEAFF. The full variable domain, with the rest looked up from reference TRBV7-2 and TRBJ1-1, is GAGVSQSPSNKVTEKGKDVELRCDPISGHTALYWYRQSLGQGLEFLIYFQGNSAPDKSGLPSDRFSAERTGGSVSTLTIQRTQQEDSAVYLCASSPGRRIAEAFFGQGTRLTVV.

There are a few counts of this clonotype. V usage is TRBV9 and J usage is TRBJ1-2, with unresolved D. Germline V CDR1 and CDR2: SGDLS, YYNGEE. The V end was cut by 0 bases, the J end by 4 bases, with 10 bases between. The CDR3 length is 14 residues. This CDR3 is CASSVGVKSYGYTF. The CDR3 nucleotides read TGTGCCAGCAGCGTAGGGGTTAAGAGCTATGGCTACACCTTC.

This clonotype has a handful of counts. The gene calls are TRBV11-2 and TRBJ2-1, with D unresolved. Trimming removed 0 bases from V and 14 bases from J, with 11 bases in between. Per germline, CDR1 SGHAT and CDR2 FQNNGV. This CDR3 region has 12 residues. The CDR3 sequence is CASSLDDSREFF. Here the CDR3 DNA reads TGTGCCAGCAGCTTAGATGATTCCCGGGAGTTCTTC.

This clonotype was seen a few times. The V and J genes are TRBV4-1 and TRBJ1-2; weak D call: TRBD1 (5 bases). Germline CDR1 MGHRA, CDR2 YSYEKL. The V gene lost 1 base and the J gene lost 5 bases, with 23 bases spanning the gap. CDR3 size: 18 residues. This chain's CDR3 is CASSQVPVGGERGYGYTF. The CDR3, as DNA: TGCGCCAGCAGCCAAGTACCCGTGGGGGGGGAAAGGGGATATGGCTACACCTTC.

The V and J genes are TRBV10-3 and TRBJ2-1; 7 bases align to TRBD2. V lost 0 bases to trimming and J lost 6 bases; unmatched junction nucleotides: 5. This CDR3 region has 15 residues. Germline values: CDR1 ENHRY, CDR2 SYGVKD. The CDR3 protein is CAISESSGAPNEQFF. The CDR3 DNA reads as TGTGCCATCAGTGAGTCGAGCGGGGCCCCCAATGAGCAGTTCTTC.

The chain employs TRBV20-1 and TRBJ2-7; D unresolved. Germline CDR1 DFQATT, CDR2 SNEGSKA (reference sequence). Trimming stripped 6 bases from V and 1 base from J, with 13 bases between. This CDR3 contains 13 residues. CDR3 coding DNA: TGCAGTGCCGAGTCGGCAGAGTCCTACGAGCAGTACTTC. Translation: CSAESAESYEQYF.

This clonotype occurred many times. This sequence joins TRBV18 and TRBJ2-5; D is ambiguous. Germline values: CDR1 KGHSH, CDR2 LQKENI. Trimming removed 1 base at V and 2 bases at J, with 5 bases between. CDR3 length equals 13 residues. As DNA, the CDR3 is TGTGCCAGCTCACCACTCGGACAAGAGACCCAGTACTTC. This codes for CASSPLGQETQYF.

To note about this clonotype: This may be a read error, as it is one base from a much larger clone. The chain joins TRBV29-1 to TRBJ2-7; a weak D match, TRBD2 (6 bases). Germline V gene data show CDR1 as SQVTM and CDR2 as ANQGSEA. The CDR3 sequence is 14 residues long. Between the trimmed V and J ends, which lost 4 bases and 7 bases, there was a span of 20 bases. The DNA for the CDR3 is TGCAGCGTTGTCCGGTTGGTAGCGGACAATGAGCAGTACTTC. Translated, it gives CSVVRLVADNEQYF.